This entry concerns a single T cell receptor beta chain. Its antigen is unknown. Qualities for individual bases were not recorded, and no much larger clone is one base off. The entry originates in a study of blood T cell repertoires in COVID-19 (dated by TCRdb to between 2020 and 2021). General notes on the study: Samples from collaborators originated in the United States, Italy and Spain and spanned both the acute and convalescent phases of COVID-19. The material from the prospective study consisted of cDNA or gDNA derived from T cells, B-cell-depleted T cells, or PBMCs. Deeply sampled blood TCRbeta repertoires from subjects exposed to, actively infected with, or recovered from COVID-19 were included in the dataset. A freely available public database, intended as a resource for researchers studying the immune response to SARS-CoV-2, is where the repertoires were released. Samples were obtained from the ongoing ImmuneRACE study (first 160 participants) and from over a thousand subjects provided by 6 global collaborators. Sample metadata almost always included a de-identified subject ID, COVID-19 status, age in years and sex. HLA class I and class II types, where available, came from metadata supplied by the sample provider rather than from assay-based typing. Overall results and qualifications from the work: The quantity of clinical and demographic metadata differed by source and by participant and was supplied without curation.

Reading from cysteine to phenylalanine, the CDR3 counts 18 amino acids. CDR3 DNA only is kept here, 54 bases in frame from base 1. The germline V gene (reference sequence) provides CDR1 SGHKS and CDR2 YYEKEE. V lost 0 bases and J lost 6 bases, and the count of bases not matched to a germline gene is 13. TCRbeta CDR3 regions were amplified from genomic DNA by means of the immunoSEQ Assay, a bias-controlled multiplex PCR. Under the source paper's analysis protocol: Within the assay, amplification of reference gene primers was used to estimate how many nucleated cells each sample contained. To quantify the absolute abundance of each unique TCRbeta CDR3 rearrangement, sequence reads were collapsed and filtered. For each sample, productive Simpson clonality was calculated by taking the square root of Simpson's diversity index across productive rearrangements. In TCRdb, the immuneACCESS table is reduced to in-frame sequences with V and J assigned. These tables do not hold every clone; where another copy was compared, an unresolved V gene accounts for under half, and the others remain unexplained. V, J and clone size are taken as reported in that table, and D and trimming were inferred from the DNA itself. This sample comprises tens of thousands of clones, 90% to 95% of them detected only once. The top ten clones comprise 7.3% of the sample.

One collaborating source in Seattle enrolled patients while the patients were actively infected and followed the patients over time throughout the course of disease. Each collaborating institution followed its own protocols to collect whole blood in K2EDTA tubes. Collaborator samples were shipped for TCRbeta analysis as frozen whole blood, isolated PBMCs, or DNA extracted from either sample type. This clonotype originated in a man aged 40-49 years with COVID-19, enrolled during active disease. Sequencing was performed on peripheral blood. The chain joins TRBV5-5 to TRBJ1-4; 8 central bases correspond to TRBD1. The sequence in DNA is TGTGCCAGCAGCTTGGGACCCGGGACAGGCCCACTGGATGAAAAACTGTTTTTT. Translated, it reads CASSLGPGTGPLDEKLFF.